This T cell receptor beta chain was documented in a study of early T cells in non-severe SARS-CoV-2 infection. V shed 2 bases and J shed 5 bases, with 15 bases lying between them. The germline V gene has CDR1 SGHTA and CDR2 FQGNSA. The CDR3 runs to 15 residues. Ten or more counts support this clonotype. Individual cDNA molecules were tagged with unique molecular identifiers. TCRdb itself ran the 5' RACE reads through MiXCR, one entry per CDR3 protein. The sample has about 80,000 distinct CDR3 sequences; less than 15% are singletons. This chain uses TRBV7-2 with TRBJ1-1, with D maybe TRBD1 (5 bases). The sequencing used whole blood, collected at baseline. This clonotype originated in an adult who was a healthcare worker with PCR-confirmed SARS-CoV-2 infection or an uninfected control (not recorded which). The donor label of this sample is uncertain. DNA for the CDR3: TGTGCCAGCAGCTTATATCCAGGGTCGGGGACTGAAGCTTTCTTT. Translation: CASSLYPGSGTEAFF. Looking up the rest from reference TRBV7-2 and TRBJ1-1 gives the full variable domain: GAGVSQSPSNKVTEKGKDVELRCDPISGHTALYWYRQSLGQGLEFLIYFQGNSAPDKSGLPSDRFSAERTGGSVSTLTIQRTQQEDSAVYLCASSLYPGSGTEAFFGQGTRLTVV.